Listed below are T cell receptor beta chains from one sample, sequenced in a study of cytomegalovirus exposure and HLA in healthy donors. Some clones are missing from TCRdb's copy, which holds only in-frame ones; the method was immunoSEQ multiplex PCR. Of more than 85,000 clones in the sample, 76% are singletons; the top ten hold 13%. Material for sequencing was PBMCs. The receptors originated from a man aged 30 to 39 in good health and CMV-seropositive. Both conserved end residues are part of each CDR3. A D gene is named only where the DNA matches it firmly. Clone sizes are given selectively: once, few, many, or a class where the clone is expanded.

V,length,size,D,J,CDR3,DNA
TRBV11-2,14,.,.,TRBJ1-4,CASSPRGANEKLFF,TGTGCCAGCAGTCCCAGGGGTGCAAATGAAAAACTGTTTTTT
TRBV6-1,13,few,.,TRBJ1-1,CASSDKPWVRAFF,TGTGCCAGCAGTGATAAACCGTGGGTGCGGGCTTTCTTT
TRBV6-1,15,.,TRBD1,TRBJ1-3,CASSPNRGLGNTIYF,TGTGCCAGCAGTCCCAACAGGGGTCTCGGAAACACCATATATTTT
TRBV19,14,.,.,TRBJ1-2,CASSISGYNYGYTF,TGTGCCAGTAGTATCTCGGGTTATAACTATGGCTACACCTTC
TRBV7-9,16,.,TRBD1,TRBJ2-7,CASSLVRTGGTYEQYF,TGTGCCAGCAGCTTAGTTAGGACAGGGGGGACCTACGAGCAGTACTTC
TRBV7-9,16,.,.,TRBJ2-1,CASSLVETHNYNEQFF,TGTGCCAGCAGCTTAGTCGAGACACACAACTACAATGAGCAGTTCTTC
TRBV9,12,.,.,TRBJ2-7,CASSAGPNEQYF,TGTGCCAGCAGCGCTGGCCCGAACGAGCAGTACTTC
TRBV27,16,.,TRBD1,TRBJ1-6,CASSLTTGGLGSPLHF,TGTGCCAGCAGTTTGACGACAGGGGGCTTAGGATCACCCCTCCACTTT
TRBV30,17,.,TRBD1,TRBJ1-6,CAWSVRGSGQSNSPLHF,TGTGCCTGGAGTGTACGTGGGTCGGGACAGTCTAATTCACCCCTCCACTTT
TRBV5-4,15,.,.,TRBJ2-5,CASSTGYSFQETQYF,TGTGCCAGCAGCACGGGGTACAGCTTCCAAGAGACCCAGTACTTC
TRBV9,15,few,TRBD2,TRBJ2-2,CASSVERGETGELFF,TGTGCCAGCAGCGTAGAGCGGGGTGAAACCGGGGAGCTGTTTTTT
TRBV2,16,.,TRBD2,TRBJ2-3,CATPPGLAADADTQYF,TGTGCCACACCGCCAGGACTAGCGGCCGATGCTGATACGCAGTATTTT
TRBV10-3,14,.,TRBD1,TRBJ2-6,CAINSGQGANVLTF,TGTGCCATCAACTCGGGACAGGGAGCCAACGTCCTGACTTTC
TRBV2,14,.,.,TRBJ1-3,CASSSSGGLDTIYF,TGTGCCAGCTCCAGCTCGGGGGGGTTGGACACCATATATTTT
TRBV10-1,16,.,TRBD1,TRBJ2-3,CASSARGTGGLDTQYF,TGCGCCAGCAGTGCACGCGGGACAGGGGGTTTGGATACGCAGTATTTT
TRBV4-3,17,.,.,TRBJ1-5,CASSQDRLGQAYRPQHF,TGCGCCAGCAGCCAAGATCGGTTGGGGCAGGCGTATCGGCCCCAGCATTTT
TRBV7-8,15,.,TRBD1,TRBJ1-2,CASSPGTGGIYGYTF,TGTGCCAGCAGCCCCGGGACAGGGGGCATCTATGGCTACACCTTC
TRBV9,19,.,TRBD1,TRBJ1-4,CASSAKGRTGGSTNEKLFF,TGTGCCAGCAGCGCAAAAGGTCGGACAGGAGGCTCAACTAATGAAAAACTGTTTTTT
TRBV4-3,13,.,.,TRBJ2-7,CASSQEGHYEQYF,TGCGCCAGCAGCCAAGAGGGGCACTACGAGCAGTACTTC
TRBV27,14,once,TRBD1,TRBJ2-7,CASSLTGDPFEQYF,TGTGCCAGCAGTTTAACAGGGGACCCCTTCGAGCAGTACTTC
TRBV19,14,once,.,TRBJ1-5,CASSIVGGDQPQHF,TGTGCCAGTAGTATAGTCGGGGGGGATCAGCCCCAGCATTTT
TRBV6-5,14,.,TRBD1,TRBJ1-1,CASTQQGANTEAFF,TGTGCCAGCACCCAACAGGGGGCGAACACTGAAGCTTTCTTT
TRBV7-9,16,.,TRBD1,TRBJ2-1,CASSFQDRGLYNEQFF,TGTGCCAGCAGCTTCCAGGACAGGGGACTTTACAATGAGCAGTTCTTC
TRBV18,15,.,.,TRBJ1-3,CASSPRPDSGNTIYF,TGTGCCAGCTCGCCACGGCCCGACTCTGGAAACACCATATATTTT
TRBV6-6,14,.,TRBD1,TRBJ1-2,CASRIDRGREGYTF,TGTGCCAGCAGAATCGACAGGGGGCGAGAAGGCTACACCTTC
TRBV29-1,13,.,TRBD1,TRBJ2-7,CSVGPGQGYEQYF,TGCAGCGTTGGACCGGGACAGGGCTACGAGCAGTACTTC
TRBV10-1,13,.,.,TRBJ2-3,CASTGQYTDTQYF,TGCGCCAGCACCGGACAGTACACAGATACGCAGTATTTT
TRBV14,15,.,.,TRBJ1-4,CASSQEGGKRQKLFF,TGTGCCAGCAGCCAAGAGGGGGGAAAACGGCAAAAACTGTTTTTT
TRBV4-3,20,.,.,TRBJ2-4,CASSQGGGLWQGEAKNIQYF,TGCGCCAGCAGCCAAGGTGGGGGGTTGTGGCAGGGGGAGGCCAAAAACATTCAGTACTTC
TRBV19,15,.,.,TRBJ1-5,CASRAGWGGNQPQHF,TGTGCCAGTAGAGCAGGGTGGGGGGGCAATCAGCCCCAGCATTTT
TRBV19,15,once,.,TRBJ1-2,CASSPRQYLYYGYTF,TGTGCCAGTAGCCCACGACAGTATCTGTACTATGGCTACACCTTC
TRBV7-2,13,.,.,TRBJ1-1,CASSLRLETEAFF,TGTGCCAGCAGCTTACGTTTGGAGACTGAAGCTTTCTTT
TRBV27,17,.,.,TRBJ1-6,CASSFLKQGTYNSPLHF,TGTGCCAGCAGTTTTCTGAAACAGGGCACCTATAATTCACCCCTCCACTTT
TRBV6-5,15,.,.,TRBJ1-5,CASSHKGPTSGPQHF,TGTGCCAGCAGTCATAAGGGGCCTACCAGTGGGCCCCAGCATTTT
TRBV6-5,16,.,TRBD2,TRBJ2-7,CASSYSTSGSAYEQYF,TGTGCCAGCAGTTACTCGACTAGCGGGTCCGCCTACGAGCAGTACTTC
TRBV15,14,once,.,TRBJ1-2,CATSRGGPYYGYTF,TGTGCCACCAGCAGAGGAGGGCCGTACTATGGCTACACCTTC
TRBV19,12,.,TRBD1,TRBJ2-1,CASTPNRGEQFF,TGTGCCAGTACTCCAAACAGGGGTGAGCAGTTCTTC
TRBV7-8,14,once,TRBD1,TRBJ1-5,CASTLGQGYQPQHF,TGTGCCAGCACCCTGGGACAGGGCTATCAGCCCCAGCATTTT
TRBV7-9,16,.,TRBD2,TRBJ2-7,CASGTSGATGSYEQYF,TGTGCCAGCGGGACTAGCGGGGCCACTGGGTCCTACGAGCAGTACTTC
TRBV13,14,once,.,TRBJ1-3,CASSSFFSGNTIYF,TGTGCCAGCAGCTCCTTTTTCTCTGGAAACACCATATATTTT
TRBV5-1,15,.,.,TRBJ2-2,CASSGDGGPTGELFF,TGCGCCAGCAGCGGAGACGGAGGGCCCACCGGGGAGCTGTTTTTT
TRBV6-1,13,.,.,TRBJ2-3,CASSPGDTDTQYF,TGTGCCAGCAGTCCGGGGGACACAGATACGCAGTATTTT
TRBV5-6,14,.,.,TRBJ1-3,CASAGFYEGNTIYF,TGTGCCAGCGCGGGGTTCTACGAGGGAAACACCATATATTTT
TRBV10-2,15,.,TRBD1,TRBJ1-4,CASHSGQGENEKLFF,TGCGCCAGCCATTCTGGACAGGGAGAGAATGAAAAACTGTTTTTT
TRBV7-2,13,.,.,TRBJ2-7,CASSLGAGSEQYF,TGTGCCAGCAGCTTAGGGGCAGGTAGCGAGCAGTACTTC
TRBV6-5,14,.,.,TRBJ1-3,CASTTGFSGNTIYF,TGTGCCAGCACCACAGGGTTCTCTGGAAACACCATATATTTT
TRBV28,15,.,.,TRBJ1-5,CASSRPGGYNQPQHF,TGTGCCAGCAGCCGCCCGGGAGGCTACAATCAGCCCCAGCATTTT
TRBV29-1,15,.,TRBD1,TRBJ2-3,CSVGPGQGSADTQYF,TGCAGCGTTGGGCCGGGACAGGGAAGCGCAGATACGCAGTATTTT
TRBV4-2,15,.,TRBD1,TRBJ1-4,CASSQDGQGAEKLFF,TGTGCCAGCAGCCAAGATGGCCAGGGGGCTGAAAAACTGTTTTTT
TRBV18,15,.,.,TRBJ2-7,CASSPTLGSSYEQYF,TGTGCCAGCTCACCTACCTTGGGCAGCTCCTACGAGCAGTACTTC
TRBV28,15,hyperexpanded,TRBD2,TRBJ2-2,CASSSLRGVTGELFF,TGTGCCAGCAGTAGCTTGCGGGGGGTCACCGGGGAGCTGTTTTTT
TRBV5-1,13,.,.,TRBJ1-2,CASSQVPLRGYTF,TGCGCCAGCAGTCAGGTCCCGCTAAGGGGCTACACCTTC
TRBV10-3,16,.,.,TRBJ1-6,CAISETTGGYNSPLHF,TGTGCCATCAGTGAGACGACAGGAGGCTATAATTCACCCCTCCACTTT
TRBV7-2,12,.,TRBD1,TRBJ2-7,CASSPGQDSQYF,TGTGCCAGCAGCCCTGGACAGGACTCGCAGTACTTC
TRBV9,14,.,TRBD1,TRBJ1-2,CASSGQGTNYGYTF,TGTGCCAGCAGCGGACAGGGGACTAACTATGGCTACACCTTC
TRBV6-5,14,.,TRBD1,TRBJ2-7,CASSSRQGAYEQYF,TGTGCCAGCAGTAGCAGACAGGGAGCCTACGAGCAGTACTTC
TRBV18,12,.,.,TRBJ2-5,CASSPQLETQYF,TGTGCCAGCTCACCACAGCTGGAGACCCAGTACTTC
TRBV6-5,15,.,.,TRBJ2-1,CASSPGRGARNEQFF,TGTGCCAGCAGTCCGGGACGGGGGGCAAGGAATGAGCAGTTCTTC
TRBV27,17,.,.,TRBJ1-2,CASSISRDKFPNYGYTF,TGTGCCAGCAGTATTTCCCGGGACAAGTTCCCAAACTATGGCTACACCTTC
TRBV28,16,.,TRBD1,TRBJ1-6,CASSTRTGGSRSPLHF,TGTGCCAGCAGTACCAGGACAGGGGGCTCCCGTTCACCCCTCCACTTT